This is a list of T cell receptor beta chains from one sample in a study of shared clonotypes between healthy human individuals. Using immunoSEQ multiplex PCR, the repertoire was profiled, and TCRdb retains in-frame clones only, with some absent. The table lists a few million clones, more than 90% of them singletons. The sample taken for sequencing was naive CD4+ T cells sorted from blood. The source of these receptors is a man younger than 30 in good health. Each CDR3 is given with its conserved first and last residue. The D gene is left open where the match is weak. Clone size is shown for a subset of rows, as once, few, many or a class of expanded clone.

d_gene	v_gene	abundance	j_gene	CDR3aa	CDR3nt
TRBD1	TRBV9	NA	TRBJ1-2	CASKAGTDYGYTF	TGTGCCAGCAAGGCCGGGACAGACTATGGCTACACCTTC
NA	TRBV6-5	NA	TRBJ1-2	CASSLNRQAHPLF	TGTGCCAGCAGCCTAAATCGACAGGCGCATCCCCTCTTC
NA	TRBV2	NA	TRBJ2-3	CASSDRQWSTDTQYF	TGTGCCAGCAGTGACCGACAGTGGAGCACAGATACGCAGTATTTT
NA	TRBV18	NA	TRBJ1-3	CASSTGRAGNTIYF	TGTGCCAGCTCAACGGGCAGGGCTGGAAACACCATATATTTT
TRBD2	TRBV19	NA	TRBJ2-7	CASSRTSGFYEQYF	TGTGCCAGTAGTAGGACTAGCGGGTTCTACGAGCAGTACTTC
TRBD2	TRBV4-3	NA	TRBJ2-5	CASSQVLAGEETQYF	TGCGCCAGCAGCCAAGTTCTAGCGGGAGAAGAGACCCAGTACTTC
NA	TRBV21-1	NA	TRBJ1-6	CASSKEARSNSPLHF	TGTGCCAGCAGCAAAGAAGCCAGATCGAATTCACCCCTCCACTTT
NA	TRBV10-3	NA	TRBJ2-3	CAISESTGGATDTQYF	TGTGCCATCAGTGAGTCGACGGGGGGCGCCACAGATACGCAGTATTTT
TRBD2	TRBV11-3	NA	TRBJ2-3	CASSPGLAGWTDTQYF	TGTGCCAGCAGCCCTGGACTAGCGGGGTGGACAGATACGCAGTATTTT
NA	TRBV9	NA	TRBJ1-2	CASSVDAANYGYTF	TGTGCCAGCAGCGTAGACGCTGCTAACTATGGCTACACCTTC
NA	TRBV5-4	NA	TRBJ2-7	CASRGGGLNSYEQYF	TGTGCCAGCAGAGGTGGGGGCCTGAACTCCTACGAGCAGTACTTC
NA	TRBV9	NA	TRBJ2-3	CASSVGGSANTDTQYF	TGTGCCAGCAGCGTAGGCGGCAGTGCTAACACAGATACGCAGTATTTT
NA	TRBV6-1	NA	TRBJ2-3	CASSVRHTDTQYF	TGTGCCAGCAGTGTACGGCACACAGATACGCAGTATTTT
TRBD1	TRBV7-9	NA	TRBJ2-7	CASSSPSAPSGGAYEQYF	TGTGCCAGCAGCTCGCCCTCGGCCCCCTCAGGGGGCGCCTACGAGCAGTACTTC
TRBD2	TRBV11-3	NA	TRBJ2-3	CASSSGTMRDTQYF	TGTGCCAGCAGTTCCGGGACTATGAGAGATACGCAGTATTTT
NA	TRBV10-3	NA	TRBJ1-2	CATGTASYGYTF	TGTGCCACCGGGACGGCAAGCTATGGCTACACCTTC
TRBD2	TRBV28	NA	TRBJ2-2	CASSLFGGATGELFF	TGTGCCAGCAGTTTATTCGGGGGGGCGACCGGGGAGCTGTTTTTT
TRBD2	TRBV5-6	NA	TRBJ2-5	CASSSPRGGETQYF	TGTGCCAGCAGCTCCCCCCGGGGGGGAGAGACCCAGTACTTC
NA	TRBV6-6	NA	TRBJ1-2	CASSYSGDPYGYTF	TGTGCCAGCAGTTACTCAGGGGACCCCTATGGCTACACCTTC
NA	TRBV2	NA	TRBJ2-3	CASSVRDRRTDTQYF	TGTGCCAGCAGTGTCCGGGACCGACGCACAGATACGCAGTATTTT
NA	TRBV7-2	NA	TRBJ1-6	CASSLGGPYNSPLHF	TGTGCCAGCAGCCTCGGGGGCCCCTATAATTCACCCCTCCACTTT
NA	TRBV29-1	NA	TRBJ1-1	CSVTHRDLNTEAFF	TGCAGCGTGACTCACAGGGACTTGAACACTGAAGCTTTCTTT
TRBD2	TRBV5-1	NA	TRBJ2-1	CASSPEGLASNEQFF	TGCGCCAGCAGCCCGGAGGGACTAGCGAGCAATGAGCAGTTCTTC
TRBD1	TRBV6-5	NA	TRBJ2-7	CASSYRQGAGEQYF	TGTGCCAGCAGTTACCGTCAGGGGGCTGGTGAGCAGTACTTC
NA	TRBV7-9	NA	TRBJ1-2	CASSLDRQTNYGYTF	TGTGCCAGCAGCTTAGATCGGCAAACTAACTATGGCTACACCTTC
NA	TRBV9	NA	TRBJ1-2	CASSPGTAYYGYTF	TGTGCCAGCAGCCCAGGGACCGCTTACTATGGCTACACCTTC
TRBD1	TRBV29-1	once	TRBJ2-7	CSVGRGRTGTYEQYF	TGCAGCGTTGGACGGGGACGGACAGGCACCTACGAGCAGTACTTC
NA	TRBV2	NA	TRBJ2-3	CASSVGGGPQYF	TGTGCCAGCAGTGTGGGTGGGGGTCCGCAGTATTTT
NA	TRBV9	few	TRBJ1-1	CASSVEVNTEAFF	TGTGCCAGCAGCGTAGAAGTGAACACTGAAGCTTTCTTT